This TCR beta chain was sequenced in a study of CD8 T cells in ankylosing spondylitis. Findings and limits, study-wide: It appeared that ankylosing spondylitis blood was characterized by a TCR beta motif of fewer than 10 highly homologous variants.

Per the germline V gene, CDR1 is MGHRA and CDR2 is YSYEKL. This CDR3 contains 13 residues. V was trimmed by 1 base and J by 1 base, leaving 4 bases between them. This clonotype was recorded many times. Antigen specificity is unknown. Each CDR3 protein is one row after TCRdb ran MiXCR on the 5' RACE reads. The sample records 200,000 to 250,000 distinct CDR3 sequences, more than 9% being singletons. The sequencing sample was made of blood, either unsorted or a sorted T cell fraction (not recorded which). The receptor was isolated from a male donor with ankylosing spondylitis or in good health (not recorded which). J is TRBJ1-1 and V is TRBV4-1; D is unclear. In DNA, the CDR3 is TGCGCCAGCAGCCAAGCTCAGAACACTGAAGCTTTCTTT. This encodes CASSQAQNTEAFF.